These T cell receptor beta chains were read from a single sample in a study of T cells in localized non-small cell lung cancer. This table comes from immunoSEQ multiplex PCR, and its TCRdb copy is limited to in-frame clones, with some not included. Among 20,000 to 30,000 clones listed, 75% to 90% were seen once. The specimen was peripheral blood, collected before any cancer treatment. The receptors derive from a female donor over 55 with stage II squamous cell lung carcinoma. Both conserved end residues are part of each CDR3. The order of the fields is V gene, CDR3 length, D gene, J gene, CDR3 protein. A D gene is named only where the DNA matches it firmly.

>TRBV6-1|18|NA|TRBJ2-2
CASSETVLGTGNTGELFF
>TRBV29-1|13|NA|TRBJ1-3
CSAGKVDGNTIYF
>TRBV6-1|15|TRBD1|TRBJ1-1
CASSGRGTGKTEAFF
>TRBV30|14|TRBD2|TRBJ2-7
CAWSQLAGAREQYF
>TRBV7-9|15|NA|TRBJ2-1
CASSGWRDSYNEQFF
>TRBV7-2|14|NA|TRBJ1-4
CASSFGQGSEKLFF
>TRBV28|14|NA|TRBJ1-2
CASRPWDEYYGYTF
>TRBV19|14|NA|TRBJ2-1
CASSIGTNRNEQFF
>TRBV9|15|TRBD1|TRBJ1-3
CASSGGQGVGNTIYF
>TRBV18|16|TRBD2|TRBJ2-3
CASSPTSGGATDTQYF
>TRBV7-2|15|NA|TRBJ2-2
CATLTGRYNTGELFF
>TRBV19|16|TRBD1|TRBJ2-1
CASSITGQGTYNEQFF
>TRBV2|13|TRBD1|TRBJ2-1
CASRTGRGGEQFF
>TRBV28|15|NA|TRBJ2-5
CASSTSPVSQETQYF
>TRBV7-9|15|NA|TRBJ2-2
CASTPHWQSSGELFF
>TRBV18|15|NA|TRBJ1-2
CASSPPTAPNYGYTF
>TRBV6-1|14|NA|TRBJ1-1
CASSAISTGTEAFF
>TRBV4-1|14|TRBD1|TRBJ2-7
CASSPLDRVDEQYF
>TRBV9|16|NA|TRBJ2-1
CASSVDSGTYDNEQFF
>TRBV7-6|12|NA|TRBJ2-5
CASSFDGETQYF
>TRBV25-1|16|NA|TRBJ2-3
CASSEWGLGGADTQYF
>TRBV29-1|12|NA|TRBJ1-3
CSVETDGNTIYF
>TRBV30|14|NA|TRBJ2-5
CAWSTKGQEETQYF
>TRBV30|15|NA|TRBJ2-2
CACLRYPRSTGELFF
>TRBV9|15|NA|TRBJ1-4
CASTRTGTTNEKLFF